This TCR beta chain derives from a study of neurological immune-mediated disorders. Sequencing of 15-18 subjects in each run yielded over 170 million TCR-beta sequences. TCRdb reanalysed the 5' RACE reads using MiXCR and keeps one entry per CDR3 protein. The data show around 71,000 distinct CDR3 sequences, with roughly an eighth seen just once and around 4.3% held by the top ten. This clonotype occurred many times. Time point defined: longitudinal time-point 1 (baseline). This receptor was obtained from a female donor with HTLV-1-associated myelopathy (HAM/TSP). The sample consisted of PBMCs.

Written as DNA, the CDR3 is TGTGCCAGCAGCTTAGCGCCGAGGGGGAAGACCCAGTACTTC. This codes for CASSLAPRGKTQYF. The chain links TRBV11-2 to TRBJ2-5, with D maybe TRBD1 (6 bases). V lost 1 base to trimming and J lost 6 bases, with 12 bases between them. This CDR3 is built from 14 residues. Germline loops: CDR1 SGHAT, CDR2 FQNNGV.